What follows describes a single TCR beta chain. Its antigen is not known. Generated by immunoSEQ multiplex PCR, the TCRdb table keeps only in-frame clones and is missing some. This table holds around 80,000 clones, about 95% found once. The record originates from a study of T cell clonotyping in hematopoietic cell transplantation. Regarding the study as a whole: At the given depth, recipient repertoires were over 97% de novo clonotypes.

Time point: recipient sample about 28 days before transplant, after cytoreduction. This TCR came from a woman in her forties or fifties with acute myeloid leukemia. Some clones in this sample may be carry-over from other donors' samples. The sequencing used peripheral blood mononuclear cells, collected before stem cell transplant.

In DNA, the CDR3 is TGTGCCAGCAGTTTGACAGGTCCCGAGCAGTACTTC. It translates to CASSLTGPEQYF. V and J are TRBV28 and TRBJ2-7, with a possible D match to TRBD1 (6 bases). The CDR3 is 12 amino acids. The V and J ends lost 3 bases and 6 bases respectively, with 9 bases between them. CDR1 is MDHEN, CDR2 SYDVKM, per germline.